This entry is about one T cell receptor (beta chain). This sample was included in a study of blood T cell repertoires in COVID-19. For the study at large: Material from acute and convalescent COVID-19 was sourced from the United States, Italy and Spain.

The germline gives CDR1 ENHRY, CDR2 SYGVKD. The CDR3 runs 13 residues. V lost 2 bases, J lost 12 bases, and 16 bases lay in between. Profiling relied on immunoSEQ multiplex PCR, and the TCRdb table lists in-frame clones only, not all of them. The table has 270,000 or so clones, just over 85% seen once. Sample: peripheral blood. The TCR originated in a woman in her thirties with active or convalescent COVID-19. This chain joins TRBV10-3 and TRBJ1-1; D gene ambiguous. CDR3: CAISEGSPRGSFF. The CDR3 DNA sequence: TGTGCCATCAGTGAGGGCTCCCCCCGGGGATCTTTCTTT.